What follows is one T cell receptor (beta chain) and its context. Its target is unknown. The immunoSEQ assay was version 4, run in survey mode. Clones were sequenced by immunoSEQ multiplex PCR, and TCRdb holds only the in-frame ones, with some missing. Seen here are 30,000 or so clones, 75% to 85% observed once, and the top ten hold 18%. Cells were stimulated with overlapping HIV-1 Gag 15-mer peptides. Sorted nonresponding memory CD4+ T cells were CD40L-negative, CD69-negative, CD45RO-high. CD4+ T cell counts exceeded 400 cells/uL; CMV serology was positive. This sample stems from a study of persistence of HIV-infected CD4 T cells. The CDR3 is 15 residues long. Germline V gene sequence: CDR1 KGHSH, CDR2 LQKENI. V dropped 5 bases and J dropped 0 bases, with 13 bases sitting between them. Points from the study as a whole: Degenerate expanded CDR3beta sequences were enriched among CMV- and Gag-responding cells. TCR analyses could not target the rare provirus-carrying CMV-responding cells.

The sequence was obtained from an adult woman with HIV who was CMV-seropositive. This chain connects TRBV18 to TRBJ1-1; the D gene is possibly TRBD1 (5 bases). Sequences were derived from CD4+ T cells sorted from PBMCs after roughly 18-hour stimulation, sampled from a patient who received antiretroviral therapy. The CDR3 protein is CASSSKDRMNTEAFF. The DNA of the CDR3 is TGTGCCAGCTCATCCAAAGACAGAATGAACACTGAAGCTTTCTTT.